This is a list of T cell receptor beta chains from one sample in a study of blood T cell repertoires in COVID-19. The method was immunoSEQ multiplex PCR; TCRdb's version includes in-frame clones alone and lacks a portion of them. The table has about 190,000 clones, 75% to 95% seen once. Sequencing was carried out using peripheral blood. The receptors derive from a man aged 50 to 60 with acute or convalescent COVID-19. Both conserved end residues are part of each CDR3. D genes are given only for firm matches. Only some rows state a clone size, as once, few, many or a class for expanded clones.

J | V | size | D | CDR3 | DNA
TRBJ2-2 | TRBV7-3 | - | TRBD1 | CASSLIGVGTENTGELFF | TGTGCCAGCAGCTTAATCGGTGTAGGGACAGAGAACACCGGGGAGCTGTTTTTT
TRBJ2-7 | TRBV3-1/TRBV3-2 | - | TRBD2 | CASSPSGIPYEQYF | TGTGCCAGCAGCCCTAGCGGGATACCCTACGAGCAGTACTTC
TRBJ2-2 | TRBV30 | - | TRBD2 | CAWTPAGGGGTGELFF | TGTGCCTGGACCCCTGCGGGCGGGGGTGGCACCGGGGAGCTGTTTTTT
TRBJ2-1 | TRBV7-9 | - | TRBD2 | CASSLVRLAGLVGQFF | TGTGCCAGCAGCTTAGTTCGACTAGCGGGTCTAGTCGGGCAGTTCTTC
TRBJ2-5 | TRBV4-1 | - | TRBD1 | CASRGQGEETQYF | TGCGCCAGCAGAGGACAGGGGGAAGAGACCCAGTACTTC
TRBJ2-5 | TRBV2 | - | - | CASGLRATYQETQYF | TGTGCCAGCGGGCTCAGGGCCACGTACCAAGAGACCCAGTACTTC
TRBJ2-2 | TRBV7-9 | few | TRBD1 | CASSLDRDANTGELFF | TGTGCCAGCAGCTTGGACAGGGACGCGAACACCGGGGAGCTGTTTTTT
TRBJ2-2 | TRBV10-2 | - | - | CATTTGQARPNTGELFF | TGCGCCACCACGACAGGCCAGGCGAGGCCGAACACCGGGGAGCTGTTTTTT
TRBJ1-1 | TRBV27 | - | - | CASSLGRVNTEAFF | TGTGCCAGCAGTTTAGGGCGGGTGAACACTGAAGCTTTCTTT
TRBJ1-2 | TRBV5-1 | - | - | CASSLNREGLYGYTF | TGCGCCAGCAGCTTGAACAGGGAGGGCCTCTATGGCTACACCTTC
TRBJ1-5 | TRBV6-1 | - | - | CASSESPRQHNQPQHF | TGTGCCAGCAGTGAATCTCCGAGACAGCACAATCAGCCCCAGCATTTT
TRBJ2-2 | TRBV6-6 | - | TRBD1 | CASSYGGQGAGELFF | TGTGCCAGCAGTTACGGGGGACAGGGCGCCGGGGAGCTGTTTTTT
TRBJ1-2 | TRBV6-2/TRBV6-3 | - | TRBD1 | CASSLLGTGRNGYTF | TGTGCCAGCAGTCTTCTCGGGACAGGGCGAAATGGCTACACCTTC
TRBJ2-7 | TRBV11-2 | - | - | CASSLIFTSSVYEQYF | TGTGCCAGCAGCTTAATTTTCACCAGTAGCGTCTACGAGCAGTACTTC
TRBJ2-3 | TRBV21-1 | - | - | CASSKDGDSPALTDTQYF | TGTGCCAGCAGCAAAGATGGGGACAGCCCGGCGTTAACAGATACGCAGTATTTT
TRBJ1-5 | TRBV19 | - | TRBD1 | CASSGTGGQPQHF | TGTGCCAGTAGTGGGACAGGGGGACAGCCCCAGCATTTT
TRBJ2-5 | TRBV5-1 | - | TRBD2 | CASSPGTREETQYF | TGCGCCAGCAGCCCGGGGACTAGAGAAGAGACCCAGTACTTC
TRBJ1-2 | TRBV12-3/TRBV12-4 | - | - | CASSFVRKEGYTF | TGTGCCAGCAGTTTTGTGCGGAAAGAGGGCTACACCTTC
TRBJ2-6 | TRBV18 | - | TRBD1 | CASSPGQVHSGANVLTF | TGTGCCAGCTCACCGGGACAGGTGCACTCTGGGGCCAACGTCCTGACTTTC
TRBJ1-6 | TRBV6-5 | - | TRBD1 | CASRTGGWPLHF | TGTGCCAGCAGGACAGGGGGCTGGCCCCTCCACTTT